One and the same sample provided the 19 T cell receptor beta chains below, sequenced in a study of T cells in Graves' hyperthyroidism and ophthalmopathy. From RNA transcripts, TCR beta CDR3 regions were amplified. Initially, a first-round RT-PCR of the TCR CDR3 employed the HTBI primer set. MiXCR was run by TCRdb on the multiplex PCR reads, yielding one entry per CDR3 protein. Here the sample spans fewer than 650,000 distinct CDR3 sequences, about 45% being singletons. Sequencing was carried out using peripheral blood or thyroid tissue (not recorded which). Receptors originate from an adult woman with Graves' disease, either hyperthyroidism or ophthalmopathy (not recorded which).

The V call is TRBV10-3, the J call TRBJ1-1; D is unclear. The CDR3 covers 9 residues. From germline, CDR1 is ENHRY and CDR2 SYGVKD. With 9 bases removed from V and 10 bases from J, the gap between germline ends came to 9 bases. The CDR3 DNA follows: TGTGCCATGGGAGCGGGAGCTTTCTTT. Its translation: CAMGAGAFF.

This clonotype was recorded many times. The chain couples TRBV6-6 to TRBJ2-7; TRBD2 matches 8 bases. J was trimmed by 2 bases and V by 6 bases; bases with no gene match: 6. The V gene's germline CDR1 is MNHNY and CDR2 SVGAGI (reference sequence). The CDR3 length is 14 residues. The DNA of the CDR3 is TGTGCCAGCAGCCTTTCGGGAGGGCCCTACGAGCAGTACTTC. This codes for CASSLSGGPYEQYF.

The sample holds many counts of this clonotype. For the CDR3, the DNA is TGTGCCAGCAGCCGGACTAGCCAATCCTACGAGCAGTACTTC. This codes for CASSRTSQSYEQYF. The chain joins TRBV3-1 to TRBJ2-7; TRBD2 matches at 8 bases. Germline values: CDR1 LGHDT, CDR2 YNNKEL (reference sequence). This CDR3 contains 14 residues. Unmatched junction bases numbered 3, after V lost 4 bases and J lost 1 base.

Remarks on this clonotype: A read error may produce the germline difference seen at one junction end. The chain has TRBV25-1 and TRBJ1-1, with a tentative D call TRBD1 (6 bases). The germline CDR1 and CDR2 sequences are MGHDK and SYGVNS. CDR3 size: 15 residues. The CDR3 DNA reads TGTGTCAGCAGTGAACCCCGGGACACGGACTCTCAAGCTTTCTTT. Its translation is CVSSEPRDTDSQAFF.

The chain combines TRBV6-1 with TRBJ1-1; D unclear. The CDR3 loop spans 12 amino acids. CDR1 is MNHNS and CDR2 is SASEGT in the germline V gene. V was clipped by 9 bases and J by 5 bases, with 13 bases between them. The CDR3 coding sequence is TGTGCCAGATACCTCAATGGGACTGAAGCTTTCTTT. It encodes CARYLNGTEAFF.

This chain connects TRBV29-1 to TRBJ1-2; D may be TRBD1 (6 bases). CDR3 length equals 12 residues. Germline V CDR1 and CDR2: SQVTM, ANQGSEA. Trimming removed 1 base at V and 5 bases at J, with 8 bases between. The CDR3 nucleotides are TGCAGCGTTGAAGGGACAGAATATGGCTACACCTTC. Its translation is CSVEGTEYGYTF.

This clonotype has just a few counts. The chain joins TRBV7-9 to TRBJ2-7; D is perhaps TRBD1 or TRBD2 (7 bases each). Trimming stripped 2 bases from V and 6 bases from J, with 14 bases between. Germline V gene data show CDR1 as SEHNR and CDR2 as FQNEAQ (reference sequence). This CDR3 is built from 14 residues. This CDR3 is CASSLQGGSSEQYF. DNA for the CDR3: TGTGCCAGCAGCTTACAGGGGGGGTCAAGCGAGCAGTACTTC. Full variable domain (remainder filled in from reference TRBV7-9 and TRBJ2-7): DTGVSQNPRHKITKRGQNVTFRCDPISEHNRLYWYRQTLGQGPEFLTYFQNEAQLEKSRLLSDRFSAERPKGSFSTLEIQRTEQGDSAMYLCASSLQGGSSEQYFGPGTRLTVT.

This CDR3 is CASSNSISYEQYF. The CDR3 region has the DNA TGTGCCAGCAGTAACAGTATTTCCTACGAGCAGTACTTC. V is TRBV6-1 and J is TRBJ2-7, with no clear D. The CDR3 loop spans 13 amino acids. V lost 5 bases, J lost 1 base, and 9 bases lay in between. Germline CDR1 is MNHNS and CDR2 is SASEGT.

The chain employs TRBV4-1 and TRBJ2-2; tentative D call: TRBD2 (5 bases). V gave up 2 bases and J gave up 1 base, with 14 bases separating them. The CDR3 is made up of 17 amino acids. Per the germline V gene, CDR1 is MGHRA and CDR2 is YSYEKL. The CDR3 nucleotides are TGCGCCAGCAGCCAATCATACGAGCGGTTGAACACCGGGGAGCTGTTTTTT. This translates into CASSQSYERLNTGELFF.

The J gene is TRBJ1-1, the V gene TRBV20-1; D possibly corresponds to TRBD1 (5 bases). Trimming took off 6 bases at V and 10 bases at J, with 18 bases between the two ends. Germline V gene lookup returns CDR1 DFQATT and CDR2 SNEGSKA (reference sequence). This CDR3 contains 12 residues. The CDR3 protein is CSAMDGLGGAFF. CDR3 bases: TGCAGTGCCATGGACGGCCTCGGGGGAGCTTTCTTT.

This clonotype was seen more than once but under ten times. The genes are TRBV20-1 and TRBJ2-7; 8 bases align to TRBD2. After removal of 1 base from V and 4 bases from J, the junction contained 0 bases not matched to a gene. The germline gives CDR1 DFQATT, CDR2 SNEGSKA (reference sequence). There are 12 residues in the CDR3. DNA for the CDR3: TGCAGTGCTAGAGCGGGAGGGTACGAGCAGTACTTC. It is translated as CSARAGGYEQYF.

The gene calls are TRBV20-1 and TRBJ2-7; TRBD1 agrees at 9 bases. The CDR3 runs 14 residues. CDR1 is DFQATT and CDR2 is SNEGSKA in the germline V gene (reference sequence). Germline trimming cut 7 bases from V and 6 bases from J; bases unmatched to any gene: 13. The DNA of the CDR3 is TGCAGTGTTCCTGATGTACAGGGGGCGTCCGAGCAGTACTTC. Translation: CSVPDVQGASEQYF.

The sample holds many counts of this clonotype. The chain has TRBV9 and TRBJ2-2; a weak D match, TRBD2 (6 bases). Germline V gene lookup returns CDR1 SGDLS and CDR2 YYNGEE. With 0 bases removed from V and 5 bases from J, the gap between germline ends came to 14 bases. The CDR3 is made up of 16 amino acids. The CDR3 spells CASSVGGRRLTGELFF. As DNA, the CDR3 is TGTGCCAGCAGCGTAGGTGGGAGGAGATTAACCGGGGAGCTGTTTTTT.

The table lists this clonotype with a few counts. The gene calls are TRBV28 and TRBJ1-2; the match to TRBD1 covers 9 bases. There are 14 residues in the CDR3. Germline CDR1 is MDHEN and CDR2 is SYDVKM. J was trimmed by 5 bases and V by 7 bases; bases with no gene match: 8. As DNA, the CDR3 is TGTGCCAGCATCATACCGGGACAGGGTTATGGCTACACCTTC. It yields the protein CASIIPGQGYGYTF.

This clonotype has a count of ten or more. The V and J genes are TRBV10-2 and TRBJ2-2; 9 bases agree with TRBD1. Per germline, CDR1 WSHSY and CDR2 SAAADI. The CDR3 consists of 16 residues. V lost 6 bases to trimming and J lost 5 bases; unmatched junction nucleotides: 10. The CDR3 DNA is TGCGCCAGCAGATCATCCGGGACAGGGTTAACCGGGGAGCTGTTTTTT. Translating it yields CASRSSGTGLTGELFF.

This clonotype was counted many times. The genes are TRBV20-1 and TRBJ1-2; D gene unclear. Germline CDR1 DFQATT, CDR2 SNEGSKA (reference sequence). Trimming removed 6 bases at V and 0 bases at J, with 11 bases between. This CDR3 has 13 amino acids. The CDR3, as DNA: TGCAGTGCGCACATCTCCCCTAACTATGGCTACACCTTC. This gives the protein CSAHISPNYGYTF.

This clonotype was observed a few times. The rearrangement uses TRBV7-9 and TRBJ1-2, with TRBD1 identical over 7 bases. The germline V gene has CDR1 SEHNR and CDR2 FQNEAQ (reference sequence). The CDR3 contains 15 residues. Unmatched junction bases numbered 9, after V lost 5 bases and J lost 3 bases. The CDR3 coding sequence is TGTGCCAGCAGCGAAAGACAGGGACTTTACTATGGCTACACCTTC. It yields the protein CASSERQGLYYGYTF.

The chain has TRBV5-1 and TRBJ2-7, with D hard to call. The CDR3 runs to 15 residues. The germline CDR1 and CDR2 sequences are SGHRS and YFSETQ. Trimming shortened V by 2 bases and J by 3 bases, and 15 bases separated the two germline ends. As DNA, the CDR3 is TGCGCCAGCAGCTTCTTCCTTAGAGGTAGCTACGAGCAGTACTTC. It is translated as CASSFFLRGSYEQYF. The whole variable domain, remainder taken from reference TRBV5-1 and TRBJ2-7, is KAGVTQTPRYLIKTRGQQVTLSCSPISGHRSVSWYQQTPGQGLQFLFEYFSETQRNKGNFPGRFSGRQFSNSRSEMNVSTLELGDSALYLCASSFFLRGSYEQYFGPGTRLTVT.

The sample holds many counts of this clonotype. This chain joins TRBV11-2 and TRBJ1-4, with 9 bases lining up with TRBD1. This CDR3 has 14 residues. Germline values: CDR1 SGHAT, CDR2 FQNNGV. Trimming removed 6 bases from V and 6 bases from J; junction bases left unmatched: 5. CDR3 sequence reads: CASRPTGGDEKLFF. DNA of the CDR3: TGTGCCAGCAGACCAACAGGGGGCGATGAAAAACTGTTTTTT.